This TCR beta chain was documented in a study of blood T cell repertoires in COVID-19. The wider study: Researchers got acute and convalescent COVID-19 samples from the United States, Italy and Spain. Sources were T cells, B-cell-depleted T cells, or PBMCs; the material itself was cDNA or gDNA.

As processed by the authors: Nucleated cell counts were estimated from reference gene primer amplification. Sequencing used immunoSEQ multiplex PCR; TCRdb keeps in-frame clones, though not all of them. That table gives V, J and clone size, and the DNA gave D and trimming. There are approximately 140,000 clones in the sample; roughly 80% occur only once, and roughly 7.7% lies in the top ten. The clonotype comes from a human donor with acute or convalescent COVID-19. The donor label of this sample is uncertain. The sample was peripheral blood.

The CDR3 spells CASSPGGWGTEAFF. The CDR3 DNA is TGTGCCAGCAGCCCCGGAGGGTGGGGGACTGAAGCTTTCTTT. The chain links TRBV7-9 to TRBJ1-1; possible D gene TRBD1, 5 bases. Germline CDR1 reads SEHNR; CDR2 reads FQNEAQ (reference sequence). The CDR3 has 14 residues. V lost 5 bases and J lost 5, with 15 bases in between.